The rows below give T cell receptor beta chains drawn from one sample of a study of cytomegalovirus exposure and HLA in healthy donors. Generated by immunoSEQ multiplex PCR, the TCRdb table keeps only in-frame clones and is missing some. This sample has roughly 230,000 clones, with 85% to 95% found just once. The sequencing sample was made of PBMCs. These receptors all come from a girl between 2 and 10 years old in good health and CMV-seronegative. The CDR3 runs from the conserved cysteine through the conserved F or W. D genes are given only for firm matches. For some rows the clone size is stated as once, few or many, or as a class when expanded; others skip it.

size: NA
V: TRBV9
J: TRBJ1-1
D: NA
CDR3: CASSVAPGWNTEAFF
DNA: TGTGCCAGCAGCGTAGCGCCGGGGTGGAACACTGAAGCTTTCTTT

size: NA
V: TRBV2
J: TRBJ2-4
D: TRBD2
CDR3: CASLSGRSYIQYF
DNA: TGTGCCAGCCTTAGCGGGAGGTCGTACATTCAGTACTTC

size: NA
V: TRBV6-1
J: TRBJ2-7
D: NA
CDR3: CASSENGPEQYF
DNA: TGTGCCAGCAGTGAAAATGGGCCCGAGCAGTACTTC

size: NA
V: TRBV6-1
J: TRBJ1-4
D: TRBD1
CDR3: CASTGGQGGKLFF
DNA: TGTGCCAGCACCGGTGGGCAGGGGGGAAAACTGTTTTTT

size: NA
V: TRBV15
J: TRBJ1-5
D: NA
CDR3: CATSRDGGAHQPQHF
DNA: TGTGCCACCAGCAGAGATGGGGGGGCGCATCAGCCCCAGCATTTT

size: NA
V: TRBV6-6
J: TRBJ2-2
D: TRBD1
CDR3: CASSYSSRQGTGELFF
DNA: TGTGCCAGCAGTTACTCGAGTCGACAGGGTACCGGGGAGCTGTTTTTT

size: NA
V: TRBV7-2
J: TRBJ1-3
D: NA
CDR3: CASSLESPGMTGNTIYF
DNA: TGTGCCAGCAGCTTAGAAAGTCCGGGGATGACTGGAAACACCATATATTTT

size: NA
V: TRBV29-1
J: TRBJ1-1
D: NA
CDR3: CSVGSSYTEAFF
DNA: TGCAGCGTTGGGTCTAGTTACACTGAAGCTTTCTTT

size: NA
V: TRBV28
J: TRBJ1-4
D: NA
CDR3: CASSPHGGRGFNEKLFF
DNA: TGTGCCAGCAGCCCTCATGGGGGTCGGGGGTTTAATGAAAAACTGTTTTTT

size: NA
V: TRBV27
J: TRBJ2-1
D: NA
CDR3: CASSLSLGSQQFF
DNA: TGTGCCAGCAGTTTAAGTTTAGGGAGTCAGCAGTTCTTC

size: few
V: TRBV6-5
J: TRBJ1-3
D: NA
CDR3: CASKNREYDGNTIYF
DNA: TGTGCCAGCAAAAACAGGGAGTATGACGGAAACACCATATATTTT

size: NA
V: TRBV14
J: TRBJ2-5
D: NA
CDR3: CASSQMTKETQYF
DNA: TGTGCCAGCAGCCAAATGACTAAAGAGACCCAGTACTTC

size: once
V: TRBV5-1
J: TRBJ2-1
D: NA
CDR3: CASSLGASDEQFF
DNA: TGCGCCAGCAGCTTGGGGGCTAGCGATGAGCAGTTCTTC

size: NA
V: TRBV28
J: TRBJ2-5
D: NA
CDR3: CASSSSDTLYQETQYF
DNA: TGTGCCAGCAGTTCATCGGACACCCTGTACCAAGAGACCCAGTACTTC

size: once
V: TRBV7-2
J: TRBJ2-7
D: TRBD2
CDR3: CASSLLAGGRYEQYF
DNA: TGTGCCAGCAGCTTACTCGCGGGGGGGCGGTACGAGCAGTACTTC

size: once
V: TRBV28
J: TRBJ2-1
D: TRBD2
CDR3: CASKPKGTSGIHNEQFF
DNA: TGTGCCAGCAAGCCGAAAGGGACTAGCGGGATCCACAATGAGCAGTTCTTC

size: few
V: TRBV10-3
J: TRBJ1-1
D: TRBD1
CDR3: CAISPGTGAEAFF
DNA: TGTGCCATCAGTCCCGGGACAGGGGCTGAAGCTTTCTTT

size: NA
V: TRBV6-5
J: TRBJ2-7
D: NA
CDR3: CASSYSGAHEQYF
DNA: TGTGCCAGCAGTTACTCAGGGGCTCACGAGCAGTACTTC

size: NA
V: TRBV6-5
J: TRBJ2-5
D: TRBD1
CDR3: CASSSYTGVGSETQYF
DNA: TGTGCCAGCAGTTCGTACACAGGGGTGGGGAGCGAGACCCAGTACTTC

size: NA
V: TRBV10-3
J: TRBJ2-3
D: TRBD2
CDR3: CAIVLAGPSTDTQYF
DNA: TGTGCCATAGTTCTAGCGGGCCCTAGCACAGATACGCAGTATTTT